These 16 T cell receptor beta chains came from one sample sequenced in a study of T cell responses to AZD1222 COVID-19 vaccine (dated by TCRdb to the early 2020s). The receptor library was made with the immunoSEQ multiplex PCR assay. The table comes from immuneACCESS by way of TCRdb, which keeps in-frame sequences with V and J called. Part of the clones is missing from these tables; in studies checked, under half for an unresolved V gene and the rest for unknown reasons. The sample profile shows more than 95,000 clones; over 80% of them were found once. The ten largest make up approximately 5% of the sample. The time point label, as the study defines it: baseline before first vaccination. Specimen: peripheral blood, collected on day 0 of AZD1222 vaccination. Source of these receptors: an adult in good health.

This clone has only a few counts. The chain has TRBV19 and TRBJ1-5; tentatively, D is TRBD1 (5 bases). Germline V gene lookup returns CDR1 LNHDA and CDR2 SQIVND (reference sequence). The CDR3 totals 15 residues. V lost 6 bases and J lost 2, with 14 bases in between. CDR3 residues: CASSTQGGGNQPQHF. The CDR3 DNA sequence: TGTGCCAGTAGCACTCAGGGAGGGGGCAATCAGCCCCAGCATTTT. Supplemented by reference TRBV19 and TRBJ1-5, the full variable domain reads DGGITQSPKYLFRKEGQNVTLSCEQNLNHDAMYWYRQDPGQGLRLIYYSQIVNDFQKGDIAEGYSVSREKKESFPLTVTSAQKNPTAFYLCASSTQGGGNQPQHFGDGTRLSIL.

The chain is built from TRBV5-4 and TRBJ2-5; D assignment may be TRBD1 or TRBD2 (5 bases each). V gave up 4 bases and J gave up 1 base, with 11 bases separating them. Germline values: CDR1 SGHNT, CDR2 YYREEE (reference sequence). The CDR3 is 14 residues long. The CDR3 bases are TGTGCCAGCAGCGTTGACGGGACCCAAGAGACCCAGTACTTC. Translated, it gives CASSVDGTQETQYF.

CDR3 protein: CATSRQGGYNEQFF. CDR3 bases: TGTGCCACCAGCAGACAGGGGGGATATAATGAGCAGTTCTTC. The chain uses TRBV15 and TRBJ2-1; tentative D call: TRBD1 (7 bases). With 2 bases removed from V and 7 bases from J, the gap between germline ends came to 12 bases. This CDR3 contains 14 residues. Germline CDR1 reads LNHNV; CDR2 reads YYDKDF (reference sequence).

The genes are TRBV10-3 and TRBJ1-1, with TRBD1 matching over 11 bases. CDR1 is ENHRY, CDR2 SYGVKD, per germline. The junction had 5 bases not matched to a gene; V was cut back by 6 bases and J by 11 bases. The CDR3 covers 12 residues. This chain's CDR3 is CAISLDRGQAFF. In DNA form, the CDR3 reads TGTGCCATCAGCCTGGACAGGGGGCAGGCTTTCTTT.

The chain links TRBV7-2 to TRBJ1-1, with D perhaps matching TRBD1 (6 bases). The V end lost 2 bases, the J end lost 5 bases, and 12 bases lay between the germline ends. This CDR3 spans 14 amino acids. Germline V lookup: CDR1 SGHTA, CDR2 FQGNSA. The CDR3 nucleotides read TGTGCCAGCAGCTTAAGCAGGGGTGGTACTGAAGCTTTCTTT. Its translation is CASSLSRGGTEAFF.

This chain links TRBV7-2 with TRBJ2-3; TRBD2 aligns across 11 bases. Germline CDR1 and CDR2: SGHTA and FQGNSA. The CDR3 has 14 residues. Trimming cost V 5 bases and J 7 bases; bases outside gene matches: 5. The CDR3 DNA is TGTGCCAGCAGCCCAGGGACTAGCGGTTATACGCAGTATTTT. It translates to CASSPGTSGYTQYF.

The CDR3 nucleotides read TGCAGCGTTGAAGACGAGGGATTCACCGGGGAGCTGTTTTTT. Its protein is CSVEDEGFTGELFF. V and J are TRBV29-1 and TRBJ2-2; TRBD2 is a possible D gene (5 bases). V lost 0 bases and J lost 4, with 9 bases in between. Germline V CDR1 and CDR2: SQVTM, ANQGSEA. The CDR3 length is 14 residues.

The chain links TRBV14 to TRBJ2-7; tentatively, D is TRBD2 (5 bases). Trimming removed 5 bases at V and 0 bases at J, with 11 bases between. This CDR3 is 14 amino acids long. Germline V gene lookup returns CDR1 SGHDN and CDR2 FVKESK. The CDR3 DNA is TGTGCCAGCAGCTACGAGGGAGTCTCCTACGAGCAGTACTTC. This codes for CASSYEGVSYEQYF.

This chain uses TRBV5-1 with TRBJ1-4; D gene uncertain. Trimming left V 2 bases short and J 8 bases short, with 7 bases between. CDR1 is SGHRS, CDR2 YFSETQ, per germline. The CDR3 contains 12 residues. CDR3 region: CASSLDLEKLFF. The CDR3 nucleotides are TGCGCCAGCAGCTTAGACCTAGAAAAACTGTTTTTT.

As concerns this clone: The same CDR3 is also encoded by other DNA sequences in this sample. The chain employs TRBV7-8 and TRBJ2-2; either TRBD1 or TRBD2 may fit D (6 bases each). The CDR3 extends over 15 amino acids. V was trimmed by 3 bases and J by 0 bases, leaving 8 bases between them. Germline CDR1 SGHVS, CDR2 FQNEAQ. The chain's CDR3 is CASSFGGPNTGELFF. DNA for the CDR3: TGTGCCAGCAGCTTCGGGGGCCCGAACACCGGGGAGCTGTTTTTT.

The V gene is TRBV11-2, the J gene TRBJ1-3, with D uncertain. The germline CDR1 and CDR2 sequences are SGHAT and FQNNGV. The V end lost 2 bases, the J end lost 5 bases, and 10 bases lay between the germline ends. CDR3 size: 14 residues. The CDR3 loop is CASSLKGARNTIYF. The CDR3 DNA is TGTGCCAGCAGCTTAAAGGGCGCGAGAAACACCATATATTTT.

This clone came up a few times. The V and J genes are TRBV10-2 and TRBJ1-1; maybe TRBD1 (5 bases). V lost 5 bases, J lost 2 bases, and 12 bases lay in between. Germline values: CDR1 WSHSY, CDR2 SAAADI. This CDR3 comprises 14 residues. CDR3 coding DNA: TGCGCCAGCAGTCGGGACGGGAGCAACACTGAAGCTTTCTTT. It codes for CASSRDGSNTEAFF.

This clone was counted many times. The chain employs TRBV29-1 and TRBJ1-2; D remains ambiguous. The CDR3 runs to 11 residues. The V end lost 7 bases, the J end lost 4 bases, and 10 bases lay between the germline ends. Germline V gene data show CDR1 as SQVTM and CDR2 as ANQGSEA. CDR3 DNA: TGCAGCGCAGACGGATCCTATGGCTACACCTTC. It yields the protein CSADGSYGYTF.

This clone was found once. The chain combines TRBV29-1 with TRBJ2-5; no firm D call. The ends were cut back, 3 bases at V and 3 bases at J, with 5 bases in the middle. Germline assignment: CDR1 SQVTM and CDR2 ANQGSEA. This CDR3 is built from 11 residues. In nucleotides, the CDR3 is TGCAGCGTTGAGGTGAAAGAGACCCAGTACTTC. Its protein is CSVEVKETQYF.

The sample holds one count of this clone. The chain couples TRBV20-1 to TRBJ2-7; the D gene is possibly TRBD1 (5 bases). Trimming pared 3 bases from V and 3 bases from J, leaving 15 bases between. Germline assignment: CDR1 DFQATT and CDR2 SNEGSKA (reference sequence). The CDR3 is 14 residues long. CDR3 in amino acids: CSASSLTEYYEQYF. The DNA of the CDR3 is TGCAGTGCTAGTTCCCTGACAGAGTACTACGAGCAGTACTTC.

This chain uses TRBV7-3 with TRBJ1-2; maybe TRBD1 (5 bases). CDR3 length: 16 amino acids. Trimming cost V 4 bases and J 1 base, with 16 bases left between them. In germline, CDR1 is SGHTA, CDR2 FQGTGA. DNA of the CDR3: TGTGCCAGCAGCTCAGGAAGTACGGGGCGTAACTATGGCTACACCTTC. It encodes CASSSGSTGRNYGYTF.